This is a list of T cell receptor beta chains from one sample in a study of cytomegalovirus exposure and HLA in healthy donors. Here immunoSEQ multiplex PCR was the method, and the copy in TCRdb shows in-frame clones only, minus some. The table has 75,000 to 100,000 clones, 60% to 80% seen once. Sequencing input: PBMCs. Source of these receptors: a woman aged 55-75 years in good health and CMV-seropositive. The CDR3 runs from the conserved cysteine through the conserved F or W. D genes are given only for firm matches. Size tells how often a clone was seen (once, few, many) or the class of an expanded clone, and some rows leave it out.

TRBD1	.	TRBV10-1	TRBJ2-7	CASSESAGGRQYF	TGCGCCAGCAGTGAGTCGGCAGGGGGACGGCAGTACTTC
TRBD1	.	TRBV27	TRBJ1-1	CASSDRGGSTEAFF	TGTGCCAGCAGTGACAGGGGTGGGAGCACTGAAGCTTTCTTT
TRBD1	.	TRBV19	TRBJ1-1	CASSPGTGMHTEAFF	TGTGCCAGTAGTCCAGGGACAGGAATGCACACTGAAGCTTTCTTT
.	once	TRBV10-3	TRBJ1-4	CAISESMAGIPNEKLFF	TGTGCCATCAGTGAGTCGATGGCGGGGATACCTAATGAAAAACTGTTTTTT
TRBD1	.	TRBV30	TRBJ1-2	CAWSPWDRQSPGGYTF	TGTGCCTGGAGTCCTTGGGACAGACAATCCCCGGGAGGCTACACCTTC
TRBD1	.	TRBV4-2	TRBJ1-3	CASSQGDRARNTIYF	TGTGCCAGCAGCCAAGGGGACAGGGCCCGGAACACCATATATTTT
.	.	TRBV18	TRBJ1-1	CASSPLLRVGAAGEAFF	TGTGCCAGCTCACCCCTTCTGCGTGTTGGGGCAGCCGGGGAAGCTTTCTTT
TRBD1	.	TRBV19	TRBJ1-3	CASSTIFYFRDRAFDSGNTIYF	TGTGCCAGTAGTACGATCTTCTACTTCCGGGACAGGGCTTTCGACTCTGGAAACACCATATATTTT
.	.	TRBV25-1	TRBJ1-2	CATTGGASGYTF	TGTGCCACCACCGGGGGGGCTAGCGGCTACACCTTC
.	.	TRBV2	TRBJ1-5	CASSAGRGNQPQHF	TGTGCCAGCAGCGCGGGACGGGGCAATCAGCCCCAGCATTTT
TRBD2	.	TRBV5-1	TRBJ2-1	CASSLKGLAGVPYNEQFF	TGCGCCAGCAGCTTGAAGGGACTAGCGGGAGTTCCCTACAATGAGCAGTTCTTC
.	.	TRBV27	TRBJ2-7	CASSFSGAAYEQYF	TGTGCCAGCAGTTTTTCTGGGGCGGCCTACGAGCAGTACTTC
.	.	TRBV7-9	TRBJ1-1	CASIQGISGEAFF	TGTGCCAGCATCCAGGGGATATCAGGTGAAGCTTTCTTT
TRBD1	few	TRBV6-5	TRBJ1-2	CASRDRGFGYTF	TGTGCCAGCAGGGACAGGGGCTTCGGCTACACCTTC
TRBD1	.	TRBV19	TRBJ2-1	CASSPSTGKNEQFF	TGTGCCAGTAGTCCGTCGACAGGGAAAAATGAGCAGTTCTTC
.	.	TRBV21-1	TRBJ2-7	CASSPYEQYF	TGTGCCAGCAGCCCCTACGAGCAGTACTTC
TRBD1	once	TRBV18	TRBJ1-2	CASSLGTGENGYTF	TGTGCCAGCTCACTCGGGACAGGGGAAAATGGCTACACCTTC
TRBD2	.	TRBV20-1	TRBJ2-5	CSAGLAVEQYF	TGCAGTGCGGGACTAGCGGTAGAGCAGTACTTC
TRBD2	.	TRBV18	TRBJ2-5	CASSPVPGLAGVPETQYF	TGTGCCAGCTCACCAGTGCCGGGACTAGCGGGAGTTCCAGAGACCCAGTACTTC
.	.	TRBV2	TRBJ1-2	CASLGGPNYGYTF	TGTGCCAGCTTAGGAGGTCCCAACTATGGCTACACCTTC
TRBD2	.	TRBV7-9	TRBJ2-7	CASSQTSGLPYEQYF	TGTGCCAGCAGTCAAACTAGCGGCCTCCCCTACGAGCAGTACTTC
TRBD1	few	TRBV10-3	TRBJ1-3	CAISAGGSSGNTIYF	TGTGCCATCAGCGCAGGGGGCAGCTCTGGAAACACCATATATTTT
TRBD1	.	TRBV7-6	TRBJ2-3	CASSSPGQGSTDTQYF	TGTGCCAGCAGCTCTCCGGGACAGGGAAGCACAGATACGCAGTATTTT
.	few	TRBV6-4	TRBJ1-2	CASSVGRNYGYTF	TGTGCCAGCAGTGTTGGCAGGAACTATGGCTACACCTTC
TRBD2	few	TRBV19	TRBJ2-4	CASSIVLAGVGGLAKNIQYF	TGTGCCAGTAGTATAGTGCTAGCGGGAGTGGGGGGGTTAGCCAAAAACATTCAGTACTTC
.	.	TRBV13	TRBJ2-7	CASSPGYEQYF	TGTGCCAGCAGCCCCGGGTACGAGCAGTACTTC
TRBD1	.	TRBV18	TRBJ1-2	CASSPPGTANYGYTF	TGTGCCAGCTCACCTCCCGGGACAGCTAACTATGGCTACACCTTC
TRBD1	.	TRBV7-3	TRBJ1-1	CASSVWWDSEAFF	TGTGCCAGCAGCGTCTGGTGGGACAGTGAAGCTTTCTTT
.	once	TRBV7-9	TRBJ1-4	CASSLDRDSYEKLFF	TGTGCCAGCAGCTTAGACAGAGACAGTTATGAAAAACTGTTTTTT
TRBD1	.	TRBV5-1	TRBJ2-2	CASSEGGIGELFF	TGCGCCAGCAGCGAAGGGGGCATCGGGGAGCTGTTTTTT
TRBD1	.	TRBV25-1	TRBJ2-5	CASSDLTGAQETQYF	TGTGCCAGCAGTGACCTGACAGGGGCCCAAGAGACCCAGTACTTC
TRBD1	.	TRBV18	TRBJ1-5	CASSQGQGGQPQHF	TGTGCCAGCTCTCAGGGACAGGGCGGTCAGCCCCAGCATTTT
TRBD2	.	TRBV6-6	TRBJ2-7	CASIGTSGRAGYEQYF	TGTGCCAGCATAGGGACTAGCGGGAGGGCCGGCTACGAGCAGTACTTC
TRBD1	.	TRBV2	TRBJ2-1	CASRTQVEGGLLQFF	TGTGCCAGCAGGACCCAGGTTGAAGGGGGCCTTTTGCAGTTCTTC
TRBD1	.	TRBV25-1	TRBJ1-4	CASTSTTGTTNEKLFF	TGTGCCAGCACATCGACGACAGGGACAACTAATGAAAAACTGTTTTTT
.	.	TRBV6-5	TRBJ1-3	CASSYGEAGNTIYF	TGTGCCAGCAGTTATGGGGAGGCTGGAAACACCATATATTTT
.	few	TRBV4-1	TRBJ1-2	CASSQDPAGSLNYGYTF	TGCGCCAGCAGCCAAGATCCGGCGGGATCGCTTAACTATGGCTACACCTTC
.	.	TRBV21-1	TRBJ1-1	CASSKNRPPSQEAFF	TGTGCCAGCAGCAAAAATCGCCCCCCCTCCCAGGAAGCTTTCTTT
.	.	TRBV7-6	TRBJ1-5	CASSYGGVQPQHF	TGTGCCAGCAGCTACGGGGGAGTTCAGCCCCAGCATTTT
.	.	TRBV7-2	TRBJ2-2	CASSTQALNTGELFF	TGTGCCAGCAGCACGCAGGCATTGAACACCGGGGAGCTGTTTTTT
.	.	TRBV5-4	TRBJ2-2	CASNFIGGRNTGELFF	TGTGCCAGCAACTTCATTGGGGGCCGGAACACCGGGGAGCTGTTTTTT
.	.	TRBV11-2	TRBJ2-3	CASSQLAGLSTDTQYF	TGTGCCAGCAGCCAACTCGCTGGGCTGAGCACAGATACGCAGTATTTT
TRBD1	.	TRBV6-4	TRBJ1-5	CASSDSSRTGGQGTQHF	TGTGCCAGCAGTGACTCGAGTCGGACAGGGGGTCAAGGGACCCAGCATTTT
.	.	TRBV5-4	TRBJ1-4	CASTPGGEEKLFF	TGTGCCAGCACGCCGGGAGGGGAGGAAAAACTGTTTTTT
.	.	TRBV6-1	TRBJ1-6	CASSEVEGNSPLHF	TGTGCCAGCAGTGAAGTCGAGGGAAATTCACCCCTCCACTTT